This TCR beta chain was recorded in a study of shared clonotypes between healthy human individuals. Study-wide results and limits: Memory subsets generally showed smaller estimated richness than naive subsets did. Shared clonotypes: approximately 4.5% naive CD4, about 3.3% naive CD8, 2.3% memory CD4, 0.4% memory CD8.

Details on this clone: Its specificity is not known.

Trimming took off 0 bases at V and 0 bases at J, with 20 bases between the two ends. In germline, CDR1 is SGHRS, CDR2 YFSETQ. This CDR3 is 19 amino acids long. The authors divided CD4+ cells into CD45RA+ naive and CD45RA-negative memory subsets. Replicate sorted-subset PCRs were loaded with around 220 ng DNA, about 31,000 T cell genomes. The data were produced by immunoSEQ multiplex PCR, yet TCRdb's version contains in-frame clones alone and is incomplete. The profile covers around 2.3 million clones, with roughly 95% appearing a single time and roughly 0.13% taken by the ten largest. Sequencing was carried out using naive CD4+ T cells sorted from blood. As for subset: CD45RA+ positively selected. The chain uses TRBV5-1 and TRBJ2-3; D ambiguous. This sequence was found in a man aged 18-30 years in good health. The DNA of the CDR3 is TGCGCCAGCAGCTTGGACGGCAGGCGAACTTCTTCTAGCACAGATACGCAGTATTTT. Its translation: CASSLDGRRTSSSTDTQYF.